Listed below are T cell receptor beta chains from one sample, sequenced in a study of CD4 and CD8 cells across lung adenocarcinoma regions. TCRdb passed the PCR reads through MiXCR, listing each CDR3 protein once. The sample comprises 3,600 or so distinct CDR3 sequences, around 64% of which are singletons, and about 18% rests with the top ten. Sequenced material: CD8+ T cells from the margin of a lung tumor. Receptor source: a female donor with lung adenocarcinoma. The CD4 and CD8 labels of this study may be unreliable. Both conserved end residues are part of each CDR3. The D gene is left open where the match is weak. Not every row has a clone size; where given, it reads once, few, many or a size class.

d_gene,abundance,v_gene,j_gene,CDR3aa,CDR3nt
TRBD2,once,TRBV6-1,TRBJ2-5,CASRTGLAGQETQYF,TGTGCCAGCAGGACGGGACTAGCAGGCCAAGAGACCCAGTACTTC
TRBD2,.,TRBV7-2,TRBJ2-1,CASSLTSGTYNEQFF,TGTGCCAGCAGCTTAACTAGCGGGACCTACAATGAGCAGTTCTTC
TRBD2,large,TRBV6-1,TRBJ2-1,CASSELADGYEQFF,TGTGCCAGCAGTGAGCTAGCGGACGGCTATGAGCAGTTCTTC
TRBD1,.,TRBV10-3,TRBJ2-7,CAAQGAYEQYF,TGTGCCGCCCAGGGGGCCTACGAGCAGTACTTC
.,.,TRBV7-2,TRBJ2-5,CASSLYGNSETQYF,TGTGCCAGCAGCTTATACGGGAACTCTGAGACCCAGTACTTC
TRBD1,.,TRBV7-2,TRBJ2-1,CASSAPGQESFGQFF,TGTGCCAGCAGCGCGCCGGGACAGGAGTCCTTCGGGCAGTTCTTC
TRBD2,once,TRBV6-1,TRBJ2-1,CASSVGLAGGKNNEQFF,TGTGCCAGCAGTGTAGGACTAGCGGGAGGGAAAAACAATGAGCAGTTCTTC
TRBD2,few,TRBV3-1,TRBJ2-5,CASSQGRASGILQETQYF,TGTGCCAGCAGCCAAGGGAGGGCTAGCGGAATCCTACAAGAGACCCAGTACTTC
TRBD2,.,TRBV7-2,TRBJ2-5,CASSWTSGGGETQYF,TGTGCCAGCAGCTGGACTAGCGGGGGGGGGGAGACCCAGTACTTC
.,.,TRBV22-1,TRBJ1-2,CLGKHTSF,TGTCTTGGGAAGCACACGTCTTTC
TRBD1,.,TRBV12-3/TRBV12-4,TRBJ1-2,CASSVGGQGASGYTF,TGTGCCAGCAGTGTTGGGGGACAGGGGGCCTCTGGCTACACCTTC
.,.,TRBV6-2/TRBV6-3,TRBJ2-1,CASRMGTGSYNEQFF,TGTGCCAGCAGAATGGGGACGGGCTCCTACAATGAGCAGTTCTTC
TRBD1,.,TRBV4-1,TRBJ2-1,CASSQEGRLGGYEQFF,TGCGCCAGCAGCCAAGAGGGTCGGTTAGGGGGCTATGAGCAGTTCTTC
.,medium-sized,TRBV6-1,TRBJ2-5,CASSREGTRQETQYF,TGTGCCAGCAGTAGGGAGGGGACACGGCAAGAGACCCAGTACTTC
.,.,TRBV6-4,TRBJ2-7,CASSVTGGVGTETQYF,TGTGCCAGCAGTGTGACTGGCGGCGTTGGCACAGAGACGCAGTACTTC
.,.,TRBV7-2,TRBJ2-1,CASSPRVYNEQFF,TGTGCCAGCAGCCCCCGAGTATACAATGAGCAGTTCTTC
.,few,TRBV20-1,TRBJ2-1,CSARDPRGPDTNEQFF,TGCAGTGCTAGAGATCCCCGGGGGCCCGACACTAATGAGCAGTTCTTC
.,.,TRBV6-5,TRBJ1-5,CASSYGLPPNQPQHF,TGTGCCAGCAGTTACGGACTACCACCTAATCAGCCCCAGCATTTT
.,.,TRBV7-2,TRBJ2-6,CASSSLDRLFSGANVLTF,TGTGCCAGCAGCTCCCTCGACAGACTTTTCTCTGGGGCCAACGTCCTGACTTTC
TRBD1,.,TRBV6-5,TRBJ2-5,CASSYRDRQETQYF,TGTGCCAGCAGTTACCGGGACAGACAAGAGACCCAGTACTTC
.,.,TRBV25-1,TRBJ1-4,CASNPPGAGNEKLFF,TGTGCCAGCAACCCCCCCGGGGCGGGAAATGAAAAACTGTTTTTT
TRBD1,.,TRBV6-1,TRBJ2-3,CASGDRGTDTQYF,TGTGCCAGCGGGGACAGGGGCACAGATACGCAGTATTTT
TRBD2,.,TRBV9,TRBJ2-6,CASSFRTSGGSGANVLTF,TGTGCCAGCAGCTTCCGGACTAGCGGGGGGTCAGGGGCCAACGTCCTGACTTTC
.,few,TRBV6-1,TRBJ2-7,CASSPAATSYEQYF,TGTGCCAGCAGCCCCGCAGCGACCTCCTACGAGCAGTACTTC
.,few,TRBV6-1,TRBJ1-5,CASSRGEGPSNQPQHF,TGTGCCAGCAGTCGAGGGGAGGGGCCCAGCAATCAGCCCCAGCATTTT
.,.,TRBV6-1,TRBJ2-7,CASSSSRHGTQYEQYF,TGTGCCAGCAGCTCTTCCAGACACGGGACACAATATGAGCAGTACTTC
.,.,TRBV7-2,TRBJ2-5,CASSLYQETQYF,TGTGCCAGCAGCTTATACCAAGAGACCCAGTACTTC
.,few,TRBV6-1,TRBJ2-2,CASNKEAVTGELFF,TGTGCCAGCAACAAGGAGGCGGTCACCGGGGAGCTGTTTTTT
TRBD1,.,TRBV27,TRBJ1-1,CASSTGGVISDTEAFF,TGTGCCAGCAGCACAGGGGGCGTGATTTCGGACACTGAAGCTTTCTTT
.,few,TRBV4-1,TRBJ1-2,CASSPSGGVVYGYTF,TGCGCCAGCAGCCCTTCCGGGGGCGTTGTCTATGGCTACACCTTC
.,large,TRBV10-1,TRBJ2-4,CASNDHEVKNIQYF,TGCGCCAGCAACGACCATGAAGTTAAAAACATTCAGTACTTC
.,.,TRBV6-1,TRBJ2-1,CASSQGGWGYNEQFF,TGTGCCAGCAGCCAGGGGGGGTGGGGGTACAATGAGCAGTTCTTC
TRBD2,once,TRBV10-2,TRBJ2-2,CASQGLANTGEQFF,TGCGCCAGCCAGGGACTAGCGAACACCGGGGAGCAGTTTTTT
.,.,TRBV4-1,TRBJ1-3,CASSQGPGEGGNTIYF,TGCGCCAGCAGCCAAGGCCCCGGGGAAGGAGGAAACACCATATATTTT
TRBD2,.,TRBV11-3,TRBJ2-1,CASSTRDSGGDEQFF,TGTGCCAGCAGCACCCGGGACTCGGGGGGGGATGAGCAGTTCTTC
TRBD2,.,TRBV27,TRBJ2-1,CASSGLAGGPHEQFF,TGTGCCAGCAGTGGACTAGCGGGAGGCCCCCATGAGCAGTTCTTC
.,.,TRBV6-1,TRBJ2-1,CASGQGLLYNEQFF,TGTGCCAGCGGGCAGGGACTTCTTTACAATGAGCAGTTCTTC
.,.,TRBV7-2,TRBJ1-4,CASSLSGGEKLFF,TGTGCCAGCAGCTTATCAGGAGGCGAAAAACTGTTTTTT
.,.,TRBV11-2,TRBJ2-5,CASNNNQETQYF,TGTGCCAGCAACAACAACCAAGAGACCCAGTACTTC
.,.,TRBV6-1,TRBJ2-5,CPSSEAPAGEETQYF,TGTCCCAGCAGTGAAGCCCCCGCAGGGGAAGAGACCCAGTACTTC
TRBD1,.,TRBV4-1,TRBJ2-1,CASSQGGQGYNEQFF,TGCGCCAGCAGCCAAGGGGGACAGGGGTACAATGAGCAGTTCTTC
.,few,TRBV27,TRBJ1-4,CASRPYVGEKLFF,TGTGCCAGCAGGCCCTACGTGGGTGAAAAACTGTTTTTT
TRBD1,.,TRBV6-1,TRBJ1-2,CASGGTGGVYGYTF,TGTGCCAGCGGGGGGACAGGGGGCGTATATGGCTACACCTTC
TRBD2,.,TRBV7-6,TRBJ2-7,CASSLGGLAGDEQYF,TGTGCCAGCAGCTTAGGGGGACTAGCGGGAGACGAGCAGTACTTC
.,once,TRBV6-1,TRBJ1-4,CASSARDLSNEKLFF,TGTGCCAGCAGTGCACGGGACTTATCTAATGAAAAACTGTTTTTT
.,large,TRBV6-5,TRBJ1-1,CASSNNGGTEAFF,TGTGCCAGCAGTAACAATGGGGGTACTGAAGCTTTCTTT
.,.,TRBV7-8,TRBJ1-3,CASSFGRLSGNTIYF,TGTGCCAGCAGTTTCGGACGGCTCTCTGGAAACACCATATATTTT
TRBD1,.,TRBV27,TRBJ2-5,CASSLYQGALRETQYF,TGTGCCAGCAGTCTGTATCAGGGGGCGTTAAGGGAGACCCAGTACTTC
.,.,TRBV9,TRBJ2-3,CASSAWDLGPDTQYF,TGTGCCAGCAGCGCCTGGGACCTCGGCCCCGATACGCAGTATTTT
.,.,TRBV7-2,TRBJ2-2,CASSVTSRGGELFF,TGTGCCAGCAGCGTGACCAGTCGGGGTGGGGAGCTGTTTTTT
.,.,TRBV27,TRBJ2-5,CASSKGGLGQETQYF,TGTGCCAGCAGTAAGGGGGGCTTGGGTCAAGAGACCCAGTACTTC
.,.,TRBV10-3,TRBJ2-5,CAGRGGRDKETQYF,TGTGCGGGGCGTGGGGGCCGGGACAAAGAGACCCAGTACTTC
.,.,TRBV6-1,TRBJ2-5,CASSRGGTQYF,TGTGCCAGCAGTCGGGGCGGGACCCAGTACTTC
.,.,TRBV6-1,TRBJ1-2,CASGKGNYGYTF,TGTGCCAGCGGAAAGGGGAACTATGGCTACACCTTC
TRBD2,.,TRBV7-2,TRBJ2-3,CASLTGGSGRVGTDTQYF,TGTGCCAGCCTGACTGGGGGTAGCGGGAGGGTGGGGACAGATACGCAGTATTTT
TRBD2,.,TRBV11-2,TRBJ2-1,CASSLVPSGSPYNEQFF,TGTGCCAGCAGCTTAGTCCCTAGCGGGAGTCCCTACAATGAGCAGTTCTTC
TRBD2,.,TRBV6-1,TRBJ2-1,CASRSASGSYYNEQFF,TGTGCCAGCAGATCGGCTAGCGGATCCTACTACAATGAGCAGTTCTTC
.,large,TRBV6-4,TRBJ2-2,CASSAFSGGTGELFF,TGTGCCAGCAGTGCATTTAGCGGAGGCACCGGGGAGCTGTTTTTT
TRBD2,.,TRBV11-3,TRBJ2-3,CASSLSETSDTDTQYF,TGTGCCAGCAGCTTATCCGAGACTAGCGATACAGATACGCAGTATTTT
TRBD2,.,TRBV7-2,TRBJ2-5,CASSFQPLAGEQETQYF,TGTGCCAGCAGCTTCCAACCACTAGCGGGAGAACAAGAGACCCAGTACTTC